This T cell receptor beta chain was identified during a study of T cell changes during pregnancy in multiple sclerosis (dated by TCRdb to between 2017 and 2020). Regarding the study in general: Changes in the T cell repertoire over the course of pregnancy were examined in this study in women with multiple sclerosis.

Notes on this clone: It has no known antigen specificity. No qualities accompany the bases; no much larger clone lies one base away.

Trimming leaves V shorter by 5 bases and J shorter by 6 bases, with the junction holding 4 bases beyond the gene matches. CDR1 and CDR2 were assigned from the germline V gene (reference sequence) as PRHDT and FYEKMQ. The CDR3 numbers 14 residues from cysteine through phenylalanine. Just CDR3 DNA is preserved here, 42 bases in frame from base 1. Library generation was performed with the immunoSEQ multiplex PCR assay. TCRdb limited this immuneACCESS table to in-frame rearrangements with V and J called. A share of clones is missing; checked studies link under half to unresolved V genes, and the rest is unexplained. This sample comprises 40,000 to 60,000 clones, roughly 95% of them detected only once. Less than 0.4% of the sample belongs to the ten largest clones.

The specimen comprised CD4+ T cells from peripheral blood mononuclear cells, sampled in the third trimester of pregnancy. Recombination connected TRBV13 to TRBJ2-7, and TRBD2 aligns with 13 junction nucleotides. The sequence was collected from a female donor with multiple sclerosis, enrolled in a pregnancy study. The nucleotide sequence reads TGTGCCAGCAGCCCAAGGACTAGCGGGAGCGAGCAGTACTTC. Its protein reads: CASSPRTSGSEQYF. With all but the CDR3 taken from the reference TRBV13 and TRBJ2-7 genes, the full variable domain is: AAGVIQSPRHLIKEKRETATLKCYPIPRHDTVYWYQQGPGQDPQFLISFYEKMQSDKGSIPDRFSAQQFSDYHSELNMSSLELGDSALYFCASSPRTSGSEQYFGPGTRLTVT.